This T cell receptor beta chain was captured by sequencing in a study of blood T cell repertoires in COVID-19. Study details: Whether acute or convalescent, the COVID-19 samples came from the United States, Italy and Spain. PBMCs, B-cell-depleted T cells, or T cells provided the cDNA or gDNA that made up the material.

Authors' data handling: Amplifying reference gene primers gave estimates of nucleated cell counts. The method was immunoSEQ multiplex PCR; TCRdb's version includes in-frame clones alone and lacks a portion of them. V and J calls and clone size are those listed in that table; D and trimming were worked out from the DNA. The sample has 300,000 or so clones, 90% seen once. The CDR3 length is 16 residues. The V segment lost 4 bases and the J segment 2 bases; nucleotides outside the gene matches: 9. Germline V CDR1 and CDR2: SGHDN, FVKESK. The sequenced sample consisted of peripheral blood. The chain employs TRBV14 and TRBJ2-3, with 7 bases lining up with TRBD1. This TCR derives from a woman in her thirties or forties with acute or convalescent COVID-19. In DNA, the CDR3 is TGTGCCAGCAGCCCCTCGTGGGACAGCGTCACAGATACGCAGTATTTT. Amino acids: CASSPSWDSVTDTQYF.